The sample holds a few counts of the clone carrying this T cell receptor (beta chain). Its matching antigen is unknown. The sample is drawn from a study of Graves' ophthalmopathy and Graves' hyperthyroidism. Study details: Pretreatment peripheral blood was obtained at initial diagnosis.

Ophthalmopathy donors' eye disease showed moderate-to-severe activity, CAS of at least 3, NOSPECS of at least 4 and duration under 3 months. Other autoimmune diseases, uncontrolled infections, pregnancy or lactation ruled patients out of participation. Investigators amplified TCR beta CDR3 regions from RNA transcripts. Second-round multiplex PCR followed a first-round RT-PCR using HTBI primers. TCRdb used MiXCR to reprocess the multiplex PCR reads, holding one entry per CDR3 protein. Here the sample spans about 160,000 distinct CDR3 sequences, 37% being singletons. Study results and limitations: In blood appeared most of the expanded thyroid clonotypes whose frequency exceeded 0.001.

Germline CDR1 LGHNA, CDR2 YNFKEQ. The V and J ends lost 4 bases and 2 bases, in that order; junction bases with no gene match: 14. The CDR3 consists of 18 residues. The material sequenced was peripheral blood. The V call is TRBV4-2, the J call TRBJ2-5; TRBD1 agrees at 9 bases. The sequence came from a woman aged 40 to 50 with Graves' ophthalmopathy. As DNA, the CDR3 is TGTGCCAGCAGCCCACCTCTTGGCAGAGACAGGGGGCAAGAGACCCAGTACTTC. This codes for CASSPPLGRDRGQETQYF.